These T cell receptor beta chains were read from a single sample in a study of blood T cell repertoires in COVID-19. The assay was immunoSEQ multiplex PCR, and TCRdb's table has in-frame clones only and misses some. This sample has some 160,000 clones, with approximately 87% found just once. The material sequenced was peripheral blood. The receptors were sampled from a woman aged 70-85 years with COVID-19, enrolled during active disease. The CDR3 runs from the conserved cysteine through the conserved F or W. A D gene is named only where the DNA matches it firmly. A clone size is listed for some rows: how often the clone was seen (once, few, many), or a class if it is expanded.

TRBD1	-	TRBV28	15	TRBJ1-1	CASSSYRGDYTEAFF	TGTGCCAGCAGTTCTTACAGGGGGGATTACACTGAAGCTTTCTTT
TRBD1	-	TRBV2	13	TRBJ2-7	CASRDRVYYEQYF	TGTGCCAGCAGGGACAGGGTATACTACGAGCAGTACTTC
-	-	TRBV21-1	15	TRBJ1-5	CASNNRIGSNQPQHF	TGTGCCAGCAACAACAGGATCGGAAGCAATCAGCCCCAGCATTTT
-	-	TRBV12-3/TRBV12-4	12	TRBJ2-1	CASSLNLNEQFF	TGTGCCAGCAGTTTAAACCTAAATGAGCAGTTCTTC
-	-	TRBV11-3	14	TRBJ1-1	CASSDRTRDTEAFF	TGTGCCAGCAGCGACCGTACTCGGGACACTGAAGCTTTCTTT
TRBD1	-	TRBV6-5	14	TRBJ1-3	CASRATGTGNTIYF	TGTGCCAGCAGAGCGACAGGGACTGGAAACACCATATATTTT
-	-	TRBV5-4	12	TRBJ2-5	CASSFPGETQYF	TGTGCCAGCAGCTTCCCTGGCGAGACCCAGTACTTC
-	-	TRBV5-1	14	TRBJ2-7	CASSLKTTGGEQYF	TGCGCCAGCAGCTTAAAAACGACCGGCGGTGAGCAGTACTTC
TRBD1	-	TRBV29-1	13	TRBJ1-2	CSVGDRANYGYTF	TGCAGCGTGGGGGACAGGGCTAACTATGGCTACACCTTC
TRBD2	-	TRBV7-8	19	TRBJ2-1	CASSASQRRLAGGPNEQFF	TGTGCCAGCAGCGCTTCACAGAGACGACTAGCGGGGGGGCCAAATGAGCAGTTCTTC
TRBD1	-	TRBV18	15	TRBJ1-1	CASSPTGAWGTEAFF	TGTGCCAGCTCACCGACAGGGGCTTGGGGAACTGAAGCTTTCTTT
TRBD1	-	TRBV5-1	16	TRBJ1-2	CASSFGQGAQGGGYTF	TGCGCCAGCAGCTTCGGACAGGGGGCGCAAGGAGGCGGCTACACCTTC
-	-	TRBV29-1	13	TRBJ2-7	CSVGFGLRNEQYF	TGCAGCGTTGGATTTGGGCTCCGCAACGAGCAGTACTTC
TRBD1	-	TRBV7-9	14	TRBJ1-2	CASSSRDSYYGYTF	TGTGCCAGCAGCTCGAGGGACAGTTACTATGGCTACACCTTC
-	-	TRBV12-3/TRBV12-4	13	TRBJ2-5	CASRPTGLETQYF	TGTGCCAGCAGACCCACAGGTCTCGAGACCCAGTACTTC
-	-	TRBV28	15	TRBJ2-2	CASSLSSGTHWRLFF	TGTGCCAGCAGTTTATCATCCGGGACTCACTGGAGGCTGTTTTTT
TRBD2	-	TRBV3-1/TRBV3-2	15	TRBJ2-7	CASSPSGGASYEQYF	TGTGCCAGCAGCCCTAGCGGGGGGGCCTCCTACGAGCAGTACTTC
-	-	TRBV6-5	15	TRBJ2-5	CASSQRDLTGETQYF	TGTGCCAGCAGTCAAAGGGACTTAACGGGAGAGACCCAGTACTTC
TRBD1	-	TRBV7-9	16	TRBJ1-4	CASSLAGQGSHEKLFF	TGTGCCAGCAGCTTAGCGGGACAGGGCTCACATGAAAAACTGTTTTTT
TRBD2	-	TRBV5-1	14	TRBJ2-3	CASLLAGGTDTQYF	TGCGCCTCGTTACTAGCGGGGGGCACAGATACGCAGTATTTT
-	few	TRBV5-6	15	TRBJ1-5	CASSLAGRGDQPQHF	TGTGCCAGCAGCTTGGCCGGGCGGGGGGATCAGCCCCAGCATTTT
-	-	TRBV29-1	12	TRBJ2-2	CSVAGATGELFF	TGCAGCGTTGCAGGGGCCACCGGGGAGCTGTTTTTT
-	few	TRBV27	17	TRBJ1-5	CASSPDRLPPSNQPQHF	TGTGCCAGCAGTCCTGACAGGCTGCCCCCTAGCAATCAGCCCCAGCATTTT
-	-	TRBV3-1/TRBV3-2	14	TRBJ2-1	CASSQRRGDNEQFF	TGTGCCAGCAGCCAACGTCGAGGTGACAATGAGCAGTTCTTC
TRBD1	few	TRBV27	15	TRBJ1-6	CASRLPTGGNSPLHF	TGTGCCAGCAGATTACCGACAGGGGGGAATTCACCCCTCCACTTT
-	-	TRBV11-2	14	TRBJ2-3	CASSSGVSTDTQYF	TGTGCCAGCAGCTCAGGGGTGTCTACAGATACGCAGTATTTT
TRBD1	-	TRBV19	15	TRBJ2-7	CASSSGQGPLYEQYF	TGTGCCAGTAGTAGCGGACAGGGCCCCCTCTACGAGCAGTACTTC
-	-	TRBV11-2	18	TRBJ1-6	CASSLTGPKFRRGSPLHF	TGTGCCAGCAGCTTAACAGGGCCGAAATTCCGCCGAGGTTCACCCCTCCACTTT
-	few	TRBV2	11	TRBJ2-7	CASSQGYEQYF	TGTGCCAGCTCCCAGGGCTACGAGCAGTACTTC